A single sample is the source of the 21 T cell receptor beta chains below, sequenced in a study of T cells in narcolepsy. Repertoires were generated with immunoSEQ multiplex PCR, while TCRdb's copy carries only in-frame clones and drops some. The table lists about 31,000 clones, around 80% of them singletons. Sequenced material: CD45RA- memory CD4+ T cells from PBMCs. Receptor source: a human donor with narcolepsy.

This clone is a singleton in its sample. V and J are TRBV7-8 and TRBJ1-5, with D maybe TRBD1 (6 bases). This CDR3 contains 16 residues. V was pared by 5 bases and J by 0 bases, with 14 bases between. CDR1 and CDR2 (germline): SGHVS, FQNEAQ. CDR3 sequence reads: CASSVQRQDSNQPQHF. The CDR3 coding sequence is TGTGCCAGCAGCGTACAGAGACAGGATAGCAATCAGCCCCAGCATTTT.

This rearrangement joins TRBV11-3 to TRBJ2-2, with D hard to call. V lost 3 bases and J lost 5, with 10 bases in between. Germline CDR1 SGHNT, CDR2 YENEEA. The CDR3 has 14 residues. The CDR3 DNA reads TGTGCCAGCAGCTTCAGTTCTCGAACCGGGGAGCTGTTTTTT. Protein: CASSFSSRTGELFF.

The chain joins TRBV10-1 to TRBJ1-2; the D is unclear. Germline values: CDR1 WNHNN, CDR2 SYGVQD (reference sequence). The CDR3 loop spans 16 amino acids. With 5 bases removed from V and 6 bases from J, the gap between germline ends came to 22 bases. CDR3 sequence (DNA): TGCGCCAGCAGTCCAGAAGGTTCGCCGCCCCAGAATGGCTACACCTTC. Its protein is CASSPEGSPPQNGYTF.

V gene TRBV15 combines with J gene TRBJ2-4; 16 positions match TRBD2. The germline V gene encodes CDR1 LNHNV and CDR2 YYDKDF (reference sequence). The CDR3 length is 19 residues. The junction had 9 bases not matched to a gene; V was cut back by 5 bases and J by 2 bases. The CDR3 loop reads CATSAGTSGGALPKNIQYF. The CDR3 coding sequence is TGTGCCACCAGCGCCGGGACTAGCGGGGGGGCGTTGCCCAAAAACATTCAGTACTTC.

The rearrangement uses TRBV2 and TRBJ1-4, with 10 bases fitting TRBD1. The V and J ends lost 4 bases and 8 bases, in that order; junction bases with no gene match: 10. From germline, CDR1 is SNHLY and CDR2 FYNNEI. The CDR3 runs 16 residues. The CDR3 DNA is TGTGCCAGCAGTGGGACAGGGGGATTCCTTGGGGAAAAACTGTTTTTT. Amino acid sequence: CASSGTGGFLGEKLFF.

This clone is a singleton in its sample. This chain uses TRBV7-2 with TRBJ2-7, with TRBD2 identical over 8 bases. CDR3 length: 17 amino acids. The germline CDR1 and CDR2 sequences are SGHTA and FQGNSA. Germline trimming cut 2 bases from V and 3 bases from J; bases unmatched to any gene: 12. The CDR3 DNA sequence: TGTGCCAGCAGCTTATTCCACCAGGGACTAGTAAGCTACGAGCAGTACTTC. This sequence encodes CASSLFHQGLVSYEQYF.

The gene calls are TRBV12-5 and TRBJ1-5; D is undetermined. CDR1 is LGHNT, CDR2 FRNRAP, per germline. This CDR3 has 14 amino acids. V lost 6 bases and J lost 0, with 9 bases in between. CDR3 in amino acids: CASGSGHSNQPQHF. Written as DNA, the CDR3 is TGTGCTAGTGGAAGTGGGCATAGCAATCAGCCCCAGCATTTT.

This clone was observed a few times. The V call is TRBV29-1, the J call TRBJ1-2, with a tentative D call TRBD1 (6 bases). The germline V gene has CDR1 SQVTM and CDR2 ANQGSEA. V lost 4 bases to trimming and J lost 0 bases, with 15 bases between them. The CDR3 sequence is 15 residues long. As DNA, the CDR3 is TGCAGCGTTGGAGACAGGCCAGTTACTAACTATGGCTACACCTTC. Amino acid sequence: CSVGDRPVTNYGYTF.

This chain joins TRBV10-3 and TRBJ1-2; D uncertain. V lost 3 bases to trimming and J lost 6 bases, with 11 bases between them. CDR1 and CDR2 (germline): ENHRY, SYGVKD. This CDR3 has 13 amino acids. The CDR3 sequence is CAISELAGNGYTF. The CDR3 region has the DNA TGTGCCATCAGTGAATTGGCCGGGAATGGCTACACCTTC.

The J gene is TRBJ2-7, the V gene TRBV5-6; TRBD1 agrees at 8 bases. This CDR3 contains 15 residues. Germline V gene lookup returns CDR1 SGHDT and CDR2 YYEEEE. Trimming at V came to 0 bases and at J to 0 bases, leaving 2 bases not matched to a gene. CDR3 sequence reads: CASSLGQGHSYEQYF. The CDR3 DNA is TGTGCCAGCAGCTTGGGACAGGGGCACTCCTACGAGCAGTACTTC.

The rearrangement links TRBV10-3 to TRBJ2-3, with 14 bases matching TRBD2. This CDR3 contains 18 residues. Looked up from germline, CDR1 is ENHRY and CDR2 is SYGVKD. Trimming took 2 bases from V and 4 from J; bases not matched to a gene: 8. CDR3 region: CAISEPSRLAGGPDTQYF. CDR3 bases: TGTGCCATCAGTGAGCCAAGCCGACTAGCGGGGGGGCCAGATACGCAGTATTTT.

The V call is TRBV6-5, the J call TRBJ1-4; D may be TRBD1 (6 bases). V lost 8 bases to trimming and J lost 7 bases, with 14 bases between them. The germline gives CDR1 MNHEY, CDR2 SVGAGI. The CDR3 totals 13 residues. CDR3 protein: CASWTAEREKLFF. The CDR3 coding sequence is TGTGCCAGCTGGACAGCGGAGCGTGAAAAACTGTTTTTT.

This chain links TRBV5-1 with TRBJ2-7; the D is unclear. CDR1 and CDR2 (germline): SGHRS, YFSETQ. V lost 1 base to trimming and J lost 0 bases, with 11 bases between them. The CDR3 contains 15 residues. CDR3: CASSLIGYLSYEQYF. CDR3 sequence (DNA): TGCGCCAGCAGCTTGATTGGCTACCTCTCCTACGAGCAGTACTTC. Drawing the rest from reference TRBV5-1 and TRBJ2-7, the complete variable domain is KAGVTQTPRYLIKTRGQQVTLSCSPISGHRSVSWYQQTPGQGLQFLFEYFSETQRNKGNFPGRFSGRQFSNSRSEMNVSTLELGDSALYLCASSLIGYLSYEQYFGPGTRLTVT.

The chain carries TRBV18 and TRBJ2-3; 10 positions agree with TRBD2. Germline V gene data show CDR1 as KGHSH and CDR2 as LQKENI. The CDR3 has 19 residues. The V and J ends lost 4 bases and 0 bases, in that order; junction bases with no gene match: 13. CDR3 amino acids: CASSRTSGAITSSTDTQYF. The CDR3 DNA reads TGTGCCAGCTCACGGACTAGCGGAGCCATCACCTCTAGCACAGATACGCAGTATTTT.

The V and J genes are TRBV15 and TRBJ1-2, with 9 nucleotides matching TRBD1. Germline CDR1 LNHNV, CDR2 YYDKDF (reference sequence). The CDR3 length is 18 residues. J gave up 8 bases and V 1 base, and 17 bases lay outside the gene matches. The CDR3 DNA reads TGTGCCACCAGCAGAGTCACCGGGACAGGGTATACTCTAGGGGGCTACACCTTC. Residues: CATSRVTGTGYTLGGYTF.

The V call is TRBV7-3, the J call TRBJ2-3; D unresolved. The CDR3 length is 15 residues. V lost 5 bases, J lost 1 base, and 13 bases lay in between. Germline lookup yields CDR1 SGHTA and CDR2 FQGTGA. The CDR3 DNA follows: TGTGCCAGCAGCCGCTCCTCTATGGGCACAGATACGCAGTATTTT. Its translation: CASSRSSMGTDTQYF.

This rearrangement joins TRBV6-4 to TRBJ2-1; TRBD2 might be the D (5 bases). This CDR3 contains 17 residues. The V and J ends lost 2 bases and 0 bases respectively, with 14 bases between them. Germline loops: CDR1 MRHNA, CDR2 SNTAGT. The CDR3 reads CASSDAFRTSSYNEQFF. The CDR3 nucleotides are TGTGCCAGCAGTGACGCCTTTCGTACTAGCTCCTACAATGAGCAGTTCTTC.

The chain links TRBV14 to TRBJ1-1; a possible D gene is TRBD1 (5 bases). V lost 4 bases to trimming and J lost 1 base, with 7 bases between them. CDR3 length equals 13 residues. Germline V gives CDR1 SGHDN, CDR2 FVKESK. Here the CDR3 reads CASSRDENTEAFF. DNA of the CDR3: TGTGCCAGCAGCCGGGACGAGAACACTGAAGCTTTCTTT.

A few counts support this clone. The V call is TRBV6-1, the J call TRBJ1-4; 7 positions agree with TRBD1. This CDR3 has 14 residues. V was pared by 5 bases and J by 5 bases, with 5 bases of the junction left unmatched. Germline values: CDR1 MNHNS, CDR2 SASEGT. CDR3 region: CASSSETGNEKLFF. CDR3 bases: TGTGCCAGCAGTTCGGAGACAGGGAATGAAAAACTGTTTTTT.

In its sample, this clone was seen once. V gene TRBV4-2 combines with J gene TRBJ2-3; D call uncertain. The CDR3 is 15 amino acids. Germline V gene sequence: CDR1 LGHNA, CDR2 YNFKEQ. V lost 4 bases to trimming and J lost 0 bases, with 11 bases between them. In DNA, the CDR3 is TGTGCCAGCAGCCCTGGCCCAGCTAGCACAGATACGCAGTATTTT. Translated: CASSPGPASTDTQYF.

The V call is TRBV7-2, the J call TRBJ2-1; D is perhaps TRBD2 (6 bases). The germline V and J ends were trimmed by 6 bases and 7 bases, with 13 bases remaining between them. The CDR3 runs 13 residues. Looked up from germline, CDR1 is SGHTA and CDR2 is FQGNSA. Here the CDR3 reads CASREGPANEQFF. Here the CDR3 DNA reads TGTGCCAGCAGGGAGGGACCGGCTAATGAGCAGTTCTTC.